Listed here is a single T cell receptor beta chain. As yet, its antigen is unknown. This specimen comes from a study of CD8+CD57+ T cells in acquired aplastic anemia. Study at large: Isolated CD4+ and CD8+ cells, once sorted, yielded DNA averaging 3.2 ug. Around 11 million reads were obtained on average for healthy donor CD4+ cells. Points from the study as a whole: Patients had approximately 30 CD8+ CDR3 sequences in common with controls (the shared set).

For CDR3 and TCR beta VDJ profiling, genomic DNA was the template used. TCRdb reanalysed the reads using MiXCR and keeps one entry per CDR3 protein. The repertoire holds about 110,000 distinct CDR3 sequences, with under 60% as singletons. In germline, CDR1 is DFQATT, CDR2 SNEGSKA (reference sequence). This CDR3 contains 13 residues. V gave up 2 bases and J gave up 5 bases; unmatched junction bases: 3. The sample taken for sequencing was sorted CD4+, CD8+, or CD8+CD57+ T cells (not recorded which) from PBMCs. This sequence originates from a human donor in good health, serving as a control. The chain is built from TRBV20-1 and TRBJ2-7, with 10 bases that match TRBD2. The CDR3 region is CSARLAGANEQYV. The DNA of the CDR3 is TGCAGTGCTAGACTAGCGGGAGCTAACGAGCAGTACGTC.